The 5 T cell receptor beta chains listed next were all sequenced from one sample in a study of cytotoxic CD8 clonotypes in ibrutinib-treated CLL. This table comes from immunoSEQ multiplex PCR, and its TCRdb copy is limited to in-frame clones, with some not included. The sample has approximately 140,000 clones, around 93% seen once. The source was PBMCs, collected after 12 months of ibrutinib treatment. These TCRs come from a human donor with chronic lymphocytic leukemia.

The chain recombines TRBV4-3 with TRBJ2-7; TRBD2 agrees at 12 bases. Trimming took 4 bases from V and 0 from J; bases not matched to a gene: 7. The CDR3 loop spans 17 amino acids. Germline CDR1 LGHNA, CDR2 YSLEER. CDR3 in DNA: TGCGCCAGCAGCCCCCCACTAGCGGGAGGCTCCTCCTACGAGCAGTACTTC. Protein product: CASSPPLAGGSSYEQYF.

The chain couples TRBV15 to TRBJ2-7; weak D call: TRBD2 (6 bases). Germline CDR1 reads LNHNV; CDR2 reads YYDKDF (reference sequence). CDR3 length: 14 residues. V lost 1 base and J 4 bases, leaving 11 bases between the germline ends. This CDR3 reads CATSRGGDGYEQYF. The CDR3 DNA is TGTGCCACCAGCAGAGGGGGGGACGGTTACGAGCAGTACTTC.

J is TRBJ1-1 and V is TRBV28; perhaps TRBD1 as D (5 bases). Per the germline V gene, CDR1 is MDHEN and CDR2 is SYDVKM. V shed 5 bases and J shed 11 bases, with 21 bases lying between them. CDR3 length equals 14 residues. CDR3 nucleotide sequence: TGTGCCAGCAGTCAGACCGGGACTATAACGACTGCTTTCTTT. It encodes CASSQTGTITTAFF.

The table lists this clone with a count of one. This rearrangement joins TRBV30 to TRBJ1-2; D perhaps matches TRBD1 (6 bases). V lost 6 bases and J lost 6, with 14 bases in between. CDR3 length: 12 amino acids. Germline V gene data show CDR1 as GTSNPN and CDR2 as SVGIG (reference sequence). CDR3 DNA: TGTGCCTGCTTAGGGGGGGGTCATGGCTACACCTTC. Protein product: CACLGGGHGYTF. The full variable domain, with the rest looked up from reference TRBV30 and TRBJ1-2, is SQTIHQWPATLVQPVGSPLSLECTVEGTSNPNLYWYRQAAGRGLQLLFYSVGIGQISSEVPQNLSASRPQDRQFILSSKKLLLSDSGFYLCACLGGGHGYTFGSGTRLTVV.

CDR3 nucleotide sequence: TGTGCCTGGAGGAACACTGAAGCTTTCTTT. Translated, it gives CAWRNTEAFF. The rearrangement uses TRBV30 and TRBJ1-1; D remains unclear. CDR1 GTSNPN and CDR2 SVGIG come from the germline V gene (reference sequence). The CDR3 spans 10 residues. Trimming removed 3 bases from V and 1 base from J, with 0 bases in between.